The 25 T cell receptor beta chains in this list originate from one sample, sequenced in a study of blood T cell repertoires in COVID-19. The assay was immunoSEQ multiplex PCR, and TCRdb's table has in-frame clones only and misses some. The sample yields around 190,000 clones, less than 90% seen once. Sequenced input: peripheral blood. The receptors originated from a man between 65 and 85 years old with active or convalescent COVID-19.

The chain couples TRBV6-4 to TRBJ1-2; TRBD1 matches at 8 bases. The junction had 5 bases not matched to a gene; V was cut back by 1 base and J by 7 bases. This CDR3 is 14 amino acids long. Germline V gives CDR1 MRHNA, CDR2 SNTAGT. This CDR3 is CASSDFQGASGYTF. The CDR3 nucleotides read TGTGCCAGCAGTGACTTTCAGGGGGCGAGTGGCTACACCTTC.

This sequence joins TRBV30 and TRBJ2-7; 7 bases fit TRBD1. V shed 8 bases and J 2 bases; nucleotides not matched to a gene: 9. CDR1 GTSNPN and CDR2 SVGIG come from the germline V gene (reference sequence). The CDR3 consists of 13 residues. CDR3 region: CARGRQGTYEQYF. In DNA, the CDR3 is TGTGCCCGTGGCCGACAGGGAACCTACGAGCAGTACTTC.

The chain uses TRBV5-1 and TRBJ1-6, with D possibly TRBD1 on 5 matching bases. The CDR3 loop spans 14 amino acids. Germline values: CDR1 SGHRS, CDR2 YFSETQ. V was shortened by 4 bases and J by 10 bases, with 15 bases between the two germline ends. The CDR3 DNA reads as TGCGCCAGCAGCACGCAGGGTTTTAGGTCACCCCTCCACTTT. This encodes CASSTQGFRSPLHF.

The chain has TRBV27 and TRBJ2-7; TRBD2 aligns across 8 bases. Germline assignment: CDR1 MNHEY and CDR2 SMNVEV (reference sequence). V was pared by 8 bases and J by 3 bases, with 9 bases of the junction left unmatched. This CDR3 is 14 amino acids long. The CDR3 is CASAWRGANYEQYF. The CDR3 DNA sequence: TGTGCCAGCGCCTGGCGGGGGGCGAACTACGAGCAGTACTTC.

The chain carries TRBV6-5 and TRBJ1-1; the match to TRBD1 covers 7 bases. V dropped 6 bases and J dropped 11; count of bases not matched to a gene: 9. From germline, CDR1 is MNHEY and CDR2 SVGAGI. The CDR3 loop spans 12 amino acids. The CDR3 reads CASSLTGVQAFF. Here the CDR3 DNA reads TGTGCCAGCAGCTTAACAGGGGTCCAGGCTTTCTTT.

The chain recombines TRBV13 with TRBJ1-2, with D unclear. The germline CDR1 and CDR2 sequences are PRHDT and FYEKMQ (reference sequence). The V end was cut by 1 base, the J end by 3 bases, with 18 bases between. The CDR3 has 17 residues. The CDR3 sequence: CASSLVLREEVDYGYTF. The DNA of the CDR3 is TGTGCCAGCAGCTTAGTTCTGAGAGAGGAGGTAGACTATGGCTACACCTTC.

V usage is TRBV14 and J usage is TRBJ2-7; tentative D call: TRBD1 (7 bases). V lost 4 bases and J 6 bases, leaving 13 bases between the germline ends. Germline CDR1 SGHDN, CDR2 FVKESK. The length of the CDR3 is 13 residues. The chain's CDR3 is CASSRTGAGEQYF. The CDR3 DNA is TGTGCCAGCAGCCGGACAGGAGCGGGCGAGCAGTACTTC.

V and J are TRBV19 and TRBJ1-1; D uncertain. Germline V gene data show CDR1 as LNHDA and CDR2 as SQIVND (reference sequence). The CDR3 is 14 residues long. Trimming stripped 1 base from V and 0 bases from J, with 6 bases between. The CDR3 DNA sequence: TGTGCCAGTAGTATAGCTACAGTGAACACTGAAGCTTTCTTT. It encodes CASSIATVNTEAFF.

This clone was observed once. V and J are TRBV7-9 and TRBJ1-5, with 7 positions matching TRBD1. J gave up 3 bases and V 4 bases, and 3 bases lay outside the gene matches. Germline CDR1 SEHNR, CDR2 FQNEAQ (reference sequence). The CDR3 contains 14 residues. CDR3 loop: CASSSTGVNQPQHF. The DNA of the CDR3 is TGTGCCAGCAGCTCCACAGGGGTCAATCAGCCCCAGCATTTT.

This sequence joins TRBV2 and TRBJ1-6; a weak D match, TRBD1 (6 bases). This CDR3 has 16 amino acids. Germline lookup yields CDR1 SNHLY and CDR2 FYNNEI. With 6 bases removed from V and 8 bases from J, the gap between germline ends came to 20 bases. Here the CDR3 DNA reads TGTGCCAGCAGGGTCCTGGGACACCTTTCTGATTCACCCCTCCACTTT. Protein: CASRVLGHLSDSPLHF.

The chain couples TRBV2 to TRBJ1-1; TRBD1 agrees at 8 bases. The CDR3 has 17 amino acids. CDR1 SNHLY and CDR2 FYNNEI come from the germline V gene. V gave up 6 bases and J gave up 3 bases; unmatched junction bases: 15. Here the CDR3 reads CASRFPWATGVDTEAFF. CDR3 sequence (DNA): TGTGCCAGCAGGTTTCCTTGGGCGACAGGGGTCGACACTGAAGCTTTCTTT.

This chain links TRBV19 with TRBJ2-1, with D tentatively TRBD2 (5 bases). The germline CDR1 and CDR2 sequences are LNHDA and SQIVND (reference sequence). The CDR3 contains 15 residues. V shed 1 base and J shed 4 bases, with 11 bases lying between them. CDR3 DNA: TGTGCCAGTAGTATAGGAGGGTACGGGTACAATGAGCAGTTCTTC. It translates to CASSIGGYGYNEQFF.

The rearrangement joins TRBV18 to TRBJ1-3; the D gene is possibly TRBD1 (5 bases). Germline V gene data show CDR1 as KGHSH and CDR2 as LQKENI. The CDR3 spans 16 residues. Trimming took 2 bases from V and 4 from J, leaving 15 bases between them. CDR3 DNA sequence: TGTGCCAGCTCACCAAACGACCCAGGGATGGGAAACACCATATATTTT. This gives the protein CASSPNDPGMGNTIYF.

The V and J genes are TRBV6-5 and TRBJ2-7, with TRBD1 matching 9 bases. Germline V gene lookup returns CDR1 MNHEY and CDR2 SVGAGI. This CDR3 spans 16 amino acids. With 0 bases clipped from V and 1 base from J, the junction kept 4 bases outside the gene matches. DNA for the CDR3: TGTGCCAGCAGTTACTCGGGGACAGGGTTATCCTACGAGCAGTACTTC. This sequence encodes CASSYSGTGLSYEQYF.

This sequence joins TRBV24-1 and TRBJ1-2; a possible D gene is TRBD1 (6 bases). The V gene's germline CDR1 is KGHDR and CDR2 SFDVKD. The ends were cut back, 8 bases at V and 0 bases at J, with 9 bases in the middle. This CDR3 is built from 13 residues. For the CDR3, the DNA is TGTGCCACCACCAGGGGAGCTAACTATGGCTACACCTTC. This codes for CATTRGANYGYTF.

The chain has TRBV2 and TRBJ2-4; D remains ambiguous. Germline CDR1 is SNHLY and CDR2 is FYNNEI. V gave up 4 bases and J gave up 0 bases, with 10 bases separating them. CDR3 length equals 15 residues. The CDR3 loop is CASSVLDLAKNIQYF. The CDR3 DNA sequence: TGTGCCAGCAGTGTCCTAGACCTAGCCAAAAACATTCAGTACTTC.

CDR3 nucleotide sequence: TGTGCCACCAGCAGCGCTGAAACAGGGTTCGGCTACACCTTC. Translation: CATSSAETGFGYTF. The rearrangement joins TRBV15 to TRBJ1-2; D possibly corresponds to TRBD1 (6 bases). Germline assignment: CDR1 LNHNV and CDR2 YYDKDF (reference sequence). Trimming took off 3 bases at V and 8 bases at J, with 16 bases between the two ends. The CDR3 consists of 14 residues.

The genes are TRBV7-2 and TRBJ2-7; no reliable D call. Trimming removed 5 bases at V and 0 bases at J, with 11 bases between. CDR3 length equals 14 residues. Germline V gene sequence: CDR1 SGHTA, CDR2 FQGNSA. The CDR3 DNA is TGTGCCAGCAGCCCCCAGACGGGCTCCTACGAGCAGTACTTC. Its translation: CASSPQTGSYEQYF.

V is TRBV7-2 and J is TRBJ2-6, with TRBD2 identical over 7 bases. In germline, CDR1 is SGHTA, CDR2 FQGNSA. J lost 2 bases, V lost 5 bases, and 6 bases had no gene match. This CDR3 comprises 16 residues. The CDR3 spells CASSPQTSAGANVLTF. In nucleotides, the CDR3 is TGTGCCAGCAGCCCCCAAACTAGCGCTGGGGCCAACGTCCTGACTTTC.

The chain employs TRBV7-8 and TRBJ2-1, with 8 bases aligning to TRBD2. Germline CDR1 and CDR2: SGHVS and FQNEAQ. CDR3 size: 14 residues. The V segment lost 2 bases and the J segment 3 bases; nucleotides outside the gene matches: 0. This CDR3 reads CASSLLAGYNEQFF. Written as DNA, the CDR3 is TGTGCCAGCAGCTTACTAGCGGGCTACAATGAGCAGTTCTTC.

This rearrangement joins TRBV5-1 to TRBJ2-1, with TRBD1 identical over 7 bases. The V gene's germline CDR1 is SGHRS and CDR2 YFSETQ. This CDR3 spans 13 amino acids. Trimming took 4 bases from V and 10 from J; bases not matched to a gene: 8. The CDR3 spells CASSADPGQEQFF. The CDR3 region has the DNA TGCGCCAGCAGCGCGGACCCGGGACAGGAGCAGTTCTTC.

The chain carries TRBV19 and TRBJ2-1; perhaps TRBD1 as D (5 bases). V lost 7 bases and J lost 5, with 15 bases in between. This CDR3 has 14 residues. Per the germline V gene, CDR1 is LNHDA and CDR2 is SQIVND (reference sequence). CDR3: CASTSGRVDNEQFF. The CDR3, as DNA: TGTGCCAGTACCTCGGGCAGGGTAGACAATGAGCAGTTCTTC.

The J gene is TRBJ2-7, the V gene TRBV7-2; D perhaps matches TRBD1 (5 bases). Germline V gene lookup returns CDR1 SGHTA and CDR2 FQGNSA. Trimming left V 5 bases short and J 2 bases short, with 22 bases between. This CDR3 spans 17 amino acids. As DNA, the CDR3 is TGTGCCAGCAGCCCTGGGTGGCACAGGATCTTAGCCTACGAGCAGTACTTC. This gives the protein CASSPGWHRILAYEQYF. Variable domain in full (rest from reference TRBV7-2 and TRBJ2-7): GAGVSQSPSNKVTEKGKDVELRCDPISGHTALYWYRQSLGQGLEFLIYFQGNSAPDKSGLPSDRFSAERTGGSVSTLTIQRTQQEDSAVYLCASSPGWHRILAYEQYFGPGTRLTVT.

Here the CDR3 reads CASSLDGGVTEAFF. As DNA, the CDR3 is TGTGCCAGCAGTCTAGACGGGGGGGTCACTGAAGCTTTCTTT. The genes are TRBV6-5 and TRBJ1-1, with a weak D call TRBD1 (5 bases). The germline V and J ends were trimmed by 5 bases and 4 bases, with 14 bases remaining between them. The CDR3 loop spans 14 amino acids. Germline CDR1 reads MNHEY; CDR2 reads SVGAGI.

This clone has only one observation. V usage is TRBV7-2 and J usage is TRBJ1-4; possibly TRBD1 for D (6 bases). The CDR3 is 19 residues long. Looked up from germline, CDR1 is SGHTA and CDR2 is FQGNSA. Trimming removed 2 bases at V and 7 bases at J, with 26 bases between. The chain's CDR3 is CASSLYELGTPQGSEKLFF. CDR3 nucleotides: TGTGCCAGCAGCTTATACGAACTTGGAACACCTCAGGGGAGTGAAAAACTGTTTTTT.